The 24 T cell receptor beta chains listed next were all sequenced from one sample in a study of blood T cell repertoires in COVID-19 (dated by TCRdb to about 2020). The library was prepared using the immunoSEQ multiplex PCR assay. TCRdb obtained this table from immuneACCESS and retained in-frame rearrangements with V and J assigned. These tables miss some clones; where compared with another copy, unresolved V genes account for less than half of the shortfall, and the remainder is unexplained. The sample has about 130,000 clones on record, about 85% of them singletons. In total, the top ten clones hold around 11% of the sample. Sequencing input: peripheral blood. These receptors came from a man in his sixties with acute or convalescent COVID-19.

The rearrangement joins TRBV4-1 to TRBJ2-3, with 8 bases that match TRBD1. The V gene's germline CDR1 is MGHRA and CDR2 YSYEKL. The trim removed 0 bases at V and 5 bases at J, leaving 10 bases unmatched. There are 17 residues in the CDR3. In DNA, the CDR3 is TGCGCCAGCAGCCAAGAAAGTCAGGGGGCAATCCGAGATACGCAGTATTTT. The encoded protein is CASSQESQGAIRDTQYF.

The gene calls are TRBV28 and TRBJ1-1; D perhaps matches TRBD1 (6 bases). CDR3 size: 13 residues. Germline V gene data show CDR1 as MDHEN and CDR2 as SYDVKM. With 5 bases removed from V and 10 bases from J, the gap between germline ends came to 17 bases. CDR3 bases: TGTGCCAGCAGTCAACAGGGTCATCAGGGAGCTTTCTTT. Translated, it gives CASSQQGHQGAFF.

The chain combines TRBV30 with TRBJ1-2; the D is unclear. The CDR3 sequence is 13 residues long. Per germline, CDR1 GTSNPN and CDR2 SVGIG (reference sequence). Trimming shortened V by 3 bases and J by 2 bases, and 10 bases separated the two germline ends. The CDR3 nucleotides read TGTGCCTGGAGGAACAGTTCCAACTATGGCTACACCTTC. It codes for CAWRNSSNYGYTF.

The chain's CDR3 is CASRGVGQGTGELFF. For the CDR3, the DNA is TGTGCCAGCAGGGGCGTTGGACAAGGTACCGGGGAGCTGTTTTTT. The genes are TRBV13 and TRBJ2-2; D may be TRBD1 (5 bases). Germline V gives CDR1 PRHDT, CDR2 FYEKMQ (reference sequence). This CDR3 contains 15 residues. V lost 6 bases and J lost 5, with 16 bases in between.

This clone has only a few counts. The V call is TRBV7-9, the J call TRBJ2-2; D is perhaps TRBD1 (6 bases). The V and J ends lost 7 bases and 1 base respectively, with 13 bases between them. The CDR3 spans 15 residues. CDR1 and CDR2 from the germline V gene are SEHNR and FQNEAQ (reference sequence). CDR3 DNA sequence: TGTGCCAGCACCCTGGGGGCGCGGAACACCGGGGAGCTGTTTTTT. This codes for CASTLGARNTGELFF.

The chain combines TRBV7-3 with TRBJ2-2, with TRBD2 identical over 11 bases. V lost 2 bases, J lost 6 bases, and 5 bases stayed unmatched. Germline V gene sequence: CDR1 SGHTA, CDR2 FQGTGA. The CDR3 is 16 amino acids. The CDR3 here is CASSLFGLAGPGELFF. The CDR3 DNA follows: TGTGCCAGCAGCTTATTCGGACTAGCGGGCCCCGGGGAGCTGTTTTTT.

The chain uses TRBV4-1 and TRBJ2-7, with a possible D match to TRBD2 (6 bases). This CDR3 is built from 14 residues. Trimming left V 3 bases short and J 6 bases short, with 15 bases between. In germline, CDR1 is MGHRA, CDR2 YSYEKL. The DNA for the CDR3 is TGCGCCAGCAGCCACCGACTAGGTATGGTCGAGCAGTACTTC. This encodes CASSHRLGMVEQYF.

The gene calls are TRBV6-6 and TRBJ2-1; a weak D match, TRBD1 (6 bases). The CDR3 totals 15 residues. Germline CDR1 and CDR2: MNHNY and SVGAGI (reference sequence). Trimming left V 7 bases short and J 0 bases short, with 13 bases between. CDR3 nucleotide sequence: TGTGCCAGCACCTTGGACAGCGGCTCCTACAATGAGCAGTTCTTC. This encodes CASTLDSGSYNEQFF.

The rearrangement uses TRBV3-1 (or the pseudogene TRBV3-2) and TRBJ1-4; no firm D call. There are 12 residues in the CDR3. CDR1 and CDR2 from the germline V gene are LGHDT and YNNKEL (reference sequence). The ends were cut back, 4 bases at V and 7 bases at J, with 7 bases in the middle. CDR3 sequence (DNA): TGTGCCAGCAGCCCCCGGGGTGAAAAACTGTTTTTT. This sequence encodes CASSPRGEKLFF.

This chain uses TRBV19 with TRBJ1-2, with a possible D match to TRBD1 (6 bases). Trimming shortened V by 9 bases and J by 4 bases, and 21 bases separated the two germline ends. Per germline, CDR1 LNHDA and CDR2 SQIVND (reference sequence). The CDR3 is 15 amino acids. In DNA form, the CDR3 reads TGTGCCAGCTCGACCCATCCCCAGGGGAGCTATGGCTACACCTTC. This codes for CASSTHPQGSYGYTF.

This clone showed up just a few times. The rearrangement uses TRBV28 and TRBJ2-7, with D possibly matching TRBD1 (6 bases). Trimming left V 2 bases short and J 3 bases short, with 14 bases between. The V gene's germline CDR1 is MDHEN and CDR2 SYDVKM. This CDR3 spans 15 amino acids. The chain's CDR3 is CASSLPVGTNYEQYF. The CDR3, as DNA: TGTGCCAGCAGTTTACCTGTCGGGACAAACTACGAGCAGTACTTC.

The chain links TRBV6-4 to TRBJ1-6; 9 nucleotides agree with TRBD1. Losses at the gene ends were 6 bases for V and 7 bases for J; bases not matched to a gene: 13. This CDR3 has 17 amino acids. CDR1 is MRHNA and CDR2 is SNTAGT in the germline V gene. The CDR3 nucleotides read TGTGCCAGCAGACTAGCCCCGGGACAGGGACCCAATTCACCCCTCCACTTT. Translated: CASRLAPGQGPNSPLHF.

V usage is TRBV7-6 and J usage is TRBJ1-5, with 7 bases lining up with TRBD1. V lost 3 bases to trimming and J lost 4 bases; unmatched junction nucleotides: 3. The CDR3 length is 14 residues. The germline gives CDR1 SGHVS, CDR2 FNYEAQ. The CDR3 nucleotides read TGTGCCAGCAGCTTGGGGACAGTTAATCAGCCCCAGCATTTT. This encodes CASSLGTVNQPQHF.

This clone appeared once. J is TRBJ1-2 and V is TRBV2; no definite D call. Per germline, CDR1 SNHLY and CDR2 FYNNEI. Trimming removed 3 bases at V and 4 bases at J, with 9 bases between. This CDR3 is built from 13 residues. CDR3 nucleotide sequence: TGTGCCAGCAGTGATGCGGTCTCCTATGGCTACACCTTC. It encodes CASSDAVSYGYTF.

The chain carries TRBV28 and TRBJ1-5; D call uncertain. CDR1 and CDR2 (germline): MDHEN, SYDVKM. The CDR3 spans 14 residues. Trimming cost V 6 bases and J 1 base, with 10 bases left between them. The CDR3 DNA sequence: TGTGCCAGCAGAGGACTGGTAAGCAATCAGCCCCAGCATTTT. It codes for CASRGLVSNQPQHF.

The J gene is TRBJ2-1, the V gene TRBV3-1 (or the pseudogene TRBV3-2), with 9 bases matching TRBD2. Germline V gene sequence: CDR1 LGHDT, CDR2 YNNKEL (reference sequence). This CDR3 comprises 15 residues. Trimming removed 8 bases from V and 3 bases from J; junction bases left unmatched: 8. This chain's CDR3 is CASARLAGFYNEQFF. CDR3 nucleotides: TGTGCCAGCGCCCGCCTAGCGGGATTCTACAATGAGCAGTTCTTC.

The V gene is TRBV28, the J gene TRBJ1-3; tentatively, D is TRBD1 (5 bases). The CDR3 runs 16 residues. Germline V gives CDR1 MDHEN, CDR2 SYDVKM. Trimming took off 3 bases at V and 0 bases at J, with 12 bases between the two ends. The CDR3: CASSFRRGASGNTIYF. The CDR3 DNA is TGTGCCAGCAGTTTCCGCCGCGGGGCCTCTGGAAACACCATATATTTT.

The rearrangement links TRBV10-2 to TRBJ2-7, with 7 bases that match TRBD1. With 6 bases clipped from V and 5 bases from J, the junction kept 4 bases outside the gene matches. Germline values: CDR1 WSHSY, CDR2 SAAADI. The CDR3 is made up of 12 amino acids. The CDR3 loop is CASRGQSNEQYF. For the CDR3, the DNA is TGCGCCAGCAGGGGACAGTCCAACGAGCAGTACTTC.

The CDR3 DNA follows: TGCGCCAGCAGCTTGGAACTTCGCAATGAGCAGTTCTTC. Protein product: CASSLELRNEQFF. This chain links TRBV5-1 with TRBJ2-1; D gene uncertain. Trimming removed 0 bases from V and 6 bases from J, with 7 bases in between. This CDR3 is built from 13 residues. Germline V gives CDR1 SGHRS, CDR2 YFSETQ.

This rearrangement joins TRBV19 to TRBJ1-5, with D tentatively TRBD1 (5 bases). The germline gives CDR1 LNHDA, CDR2 SQIVND (reference sequence). This CDR3 contains 16 residues. With 5 bases removed from V and 6 bases from J, the gap between germline ends came to 20 bases. Here the CDR3 reads CASSPPRGRRGQPQHF. The CDR3 DNA reads TGTGCCAGTAGTCCACCTCGGGGAAGGAGGGGTCAGCCCCAGCATTTT.

The rearrangement links TRBV19 to TRBJ1-1; D unclear. CDR3 length equals 17 residues. V was shortened by 3 bases and J by 0 bases, with 17 bases between the two germline ends. Germline CDR1 and CDR2: LNHDA and SQIVND (reference sequence). The CDR3 loop reads CASSILRGGFMNTEAFF. CDR3 in DNA: TGTGCCAGTAGTATCCTGCGGGGTGGGTTCATGAACACTGAAGCTTTCTTT.

The chain joins TRBV30 to TRBJ2-7, with 9 bases lining up with TRBD2. V trimming: 3 bases; J trimming: 2 bases; junction bases outside the gene matches: 8. This CDR3 comprises 15 residues. Looked up from germline, CDR1 is GTSNPN and CDR2 is SVGIG (reference sequence). This CDR3 is CAWSPRPSGTYEQYF. CDR3 nucleotides: TGTGCCTGGAGCCCCAGGCCTAGCGGGACCTACGAGCAGTACTTC.

The rearrangement joins TRBV4-1 to TRBJ1-4; a possible D gene is TRBD1 (5 bases). The germline V gene encodes CDR1 MGHRA and CDR2 YSYEKL. Trimming stripped 1 base from V and 0 bases from J, with 12 bases between. This CDR3 comprises 17 residues. The CDR3 region is CASSQGYGGATNEKLFF. DNA for the CDR3: TGCGCCAGCAGCCAAGGTTATGGGGGGGCAACTAATGAAAAACTGTTTTTT.

There are a few counts of this clone. The V gene is TRBV19, the J gene TRBJ1-4; no clear D. There are 13 residues in the CDR3. In germline, CDR1 is LNHDA, CDR2 SQIVND (reference sequence). Deletions cut 10 bases from V and 8 bases from J, with 17 bases between. This CDR3 is CATHRQAGEKLFF. The CDR3 DNA reads TGTGCCACTCACCGGCAGGCGGGCGAAAAACTGTTTTTT.